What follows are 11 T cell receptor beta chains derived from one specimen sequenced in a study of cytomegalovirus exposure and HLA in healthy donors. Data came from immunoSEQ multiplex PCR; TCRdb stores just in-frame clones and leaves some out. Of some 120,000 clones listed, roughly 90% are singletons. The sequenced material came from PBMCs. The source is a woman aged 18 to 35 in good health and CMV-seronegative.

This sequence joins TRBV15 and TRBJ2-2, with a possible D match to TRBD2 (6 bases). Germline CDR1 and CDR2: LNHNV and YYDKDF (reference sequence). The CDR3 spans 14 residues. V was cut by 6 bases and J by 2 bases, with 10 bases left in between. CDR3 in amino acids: CATRPTRNTGELFF. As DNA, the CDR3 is TGTGCCACCAGGCCGACTAGAAACACCGGGGAGCTGTTTTTT.

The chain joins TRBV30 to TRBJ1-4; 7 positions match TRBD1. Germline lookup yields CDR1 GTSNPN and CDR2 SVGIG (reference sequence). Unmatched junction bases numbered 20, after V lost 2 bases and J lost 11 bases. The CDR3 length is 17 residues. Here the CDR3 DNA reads TGTGCCTGGAGTCCGTGGACAGGAGACACCCATAATTGGAAACTGTTTTTT. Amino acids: CAWSPWTGDTHNWKLFF.

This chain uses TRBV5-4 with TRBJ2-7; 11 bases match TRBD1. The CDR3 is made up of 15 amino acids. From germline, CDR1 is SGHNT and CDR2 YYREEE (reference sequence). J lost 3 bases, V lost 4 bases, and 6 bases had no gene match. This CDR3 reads CASSVDRGPFYEQYF. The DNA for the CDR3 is TGTGCCAGCAGCGTGGACAGGGGGCCCTTCTACGAGCAGTACTTC.

CDR3 region: CASSQADRGREKLFF. The CDR3 nucleotides are TGCGCCAGCAGCCAGGCCGACAGGGGTCGGGAAAAACTGTTTTTT. The rearrangement uses TRBV4-1 and TRBJ1-4; TRBD1 matches at 8 bases. CDR1 is MGHRA and CDR2 is YSYEKL in the germline V gene. Trimming removed 3 bases from V and 8 bases from J; junction bases left unmatched: 8. The CDR3 has 15 residues.

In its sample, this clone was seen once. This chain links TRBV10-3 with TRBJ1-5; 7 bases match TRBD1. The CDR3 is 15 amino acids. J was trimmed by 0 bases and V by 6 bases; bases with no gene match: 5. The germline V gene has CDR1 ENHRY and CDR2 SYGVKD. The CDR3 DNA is TGTGCCATCAGGGAAACAGGGGATAGCAATCAGCCCCAGCATTTT. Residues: CAIRETGDSNQPQHF.

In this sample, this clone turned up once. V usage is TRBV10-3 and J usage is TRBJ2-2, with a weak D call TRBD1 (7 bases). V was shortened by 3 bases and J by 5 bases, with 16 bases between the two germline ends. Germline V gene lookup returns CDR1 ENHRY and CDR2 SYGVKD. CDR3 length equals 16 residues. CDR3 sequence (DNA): TGTGCCATCAGTGATATGGCGACAGGGAGGACCGGGGAGCTGTTTTTT. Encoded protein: CAISDMATGRTGELFF.

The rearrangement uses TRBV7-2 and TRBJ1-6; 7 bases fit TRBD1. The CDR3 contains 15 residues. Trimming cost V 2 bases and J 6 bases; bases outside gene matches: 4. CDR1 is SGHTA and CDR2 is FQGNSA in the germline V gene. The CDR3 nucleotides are TGTGCCAGCAGCTTATCGGCAGGGGGTAATTCACCCCTCCACTTT. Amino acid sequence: CASSLSAGGNSPLHF. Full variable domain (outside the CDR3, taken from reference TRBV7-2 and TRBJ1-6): GAGVSQSPSNKVTEKGKDVELRCDPISGHTALYWYRQSLGQGLEFLIYFQGNSAPDKSGLPSDRFSAERTGGSVSTLTIQRTQQEDSAVYLCASSLSAGGNSPLHFGNGTRLTVT.

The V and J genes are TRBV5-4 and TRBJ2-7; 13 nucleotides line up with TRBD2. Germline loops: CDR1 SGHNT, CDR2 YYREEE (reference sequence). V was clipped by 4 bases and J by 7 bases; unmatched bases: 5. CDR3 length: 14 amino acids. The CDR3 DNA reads TGTGCCAGCAGCCCGCCGGGACTAGCGGGGGAGCAGTACTTC. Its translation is CASSPPGLAGEQYF.

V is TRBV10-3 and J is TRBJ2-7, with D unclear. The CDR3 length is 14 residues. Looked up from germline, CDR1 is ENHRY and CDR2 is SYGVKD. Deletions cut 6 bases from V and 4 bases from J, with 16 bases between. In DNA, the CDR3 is TGTGCCATCAGGGATCCCTTCAGACAATACGAGCAGTACTTC. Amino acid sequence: CAIRDPFRQYEQYF.

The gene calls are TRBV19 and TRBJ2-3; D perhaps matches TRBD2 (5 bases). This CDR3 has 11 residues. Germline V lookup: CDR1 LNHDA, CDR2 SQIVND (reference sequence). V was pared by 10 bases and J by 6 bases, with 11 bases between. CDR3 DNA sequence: TGTGCCACTAGAAGAGGGGATACGCAGTATTTT. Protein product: CATRRGDTQYF.

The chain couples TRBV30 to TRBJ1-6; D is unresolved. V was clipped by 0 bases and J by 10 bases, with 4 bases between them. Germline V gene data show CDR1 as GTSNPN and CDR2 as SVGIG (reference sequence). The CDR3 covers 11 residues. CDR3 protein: CAWSVGSPLHF. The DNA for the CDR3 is TGTGCCTGGAGTGTTGGCTCACCCCTCCACTTT.